There are many counts of the clone carrying this TCR beta chain. A single record per CDR3 protein comes from TCRdb applying MiXCR to the RACE reads. This table holds tens of thousands of distinct CDR3 sequences, roughly 10% found once. The time point was: patch test 2, 6 weeks after DPC sensitization. Treatment: therapeutic diphenylcyclopropenone sensitization with weekly scalp DPC. The CDR3 is 15 residues long. V was pared by 4 bases and J by 1 base, with 10 bases between. This specimen belongs to a study of human T cells and chemical hapten exposure. The V gene is TRBV12-3 or TRBV12-4, the J gene TRBJ1-4; a possible D gene is TRBD1 (6 bases). This clonotype was obtained from a young man with alopecia areata. Some clones in this sample may be carry-over from other donors' samples. The source was whole blood, collected in connection with sensitization to the hapten diphenylcyclopropenone (DPC). CDR3 DNA: TGTGCCAGCAGTTACATACAGGGAACTAATGAAAAACTGTTTTTT. It yields the protein CASSYIQGTNEKLFF.